This record looks at one T cell receptor (beta chain) sequence and its context. Its antigen is as yet unknown. These data belong to a study of Tregs in tolerant kidney transplant recipients. TCRdb's copy holds only in-frame clones and misses some; the assay was immunoSEQ multiplex PCR. The table records around 61,000 clones, around 83% of them present only once. Germline V gene sequence: CDR1 KGHSH, CDR2 LQKENI. This CDR3 contains 16 residues. V gave up 3 bases and J gave up 1 base; unmatched junction bases: 8. Findings and limits, study-wide: The small number of patients limits these findings pending further validation.

The J gene is TRBJ2-5, the V gene TRBV18; 7 nucleotides match TRBD1. Sequenced material: CD4+ T cells from blood. The clonotype comes from a human donor in good health. The CDR3 loop reads CASSPRSGDSQETQYF. CDR3 in DNA: TGTGCCAGCTCACCGAGGTCCGGGGACAGCCAAGAGACCCAGTACTTC.